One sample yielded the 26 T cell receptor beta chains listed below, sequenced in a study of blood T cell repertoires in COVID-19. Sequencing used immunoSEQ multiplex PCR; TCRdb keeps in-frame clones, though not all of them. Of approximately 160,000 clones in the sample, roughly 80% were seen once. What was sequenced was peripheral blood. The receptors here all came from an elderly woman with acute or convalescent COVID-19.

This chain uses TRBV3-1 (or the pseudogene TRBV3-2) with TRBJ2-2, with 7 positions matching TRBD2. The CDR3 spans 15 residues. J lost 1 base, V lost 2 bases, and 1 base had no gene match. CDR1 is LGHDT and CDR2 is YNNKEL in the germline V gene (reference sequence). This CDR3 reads CASSQLAVNTGELFF. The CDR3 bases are TGTGCCAGCAGCCAACTAGCGGTGAACACCGGGGAGCTGTTTTTT.

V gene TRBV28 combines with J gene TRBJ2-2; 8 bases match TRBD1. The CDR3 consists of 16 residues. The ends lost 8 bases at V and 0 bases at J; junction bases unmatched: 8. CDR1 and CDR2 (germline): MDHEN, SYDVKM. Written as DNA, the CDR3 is TGTGCCAGCTTCCGACAGGGGAGCTCGAACACCGGGGAGCTGTTTTTT. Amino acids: CASFRQGSSNTGELFF.

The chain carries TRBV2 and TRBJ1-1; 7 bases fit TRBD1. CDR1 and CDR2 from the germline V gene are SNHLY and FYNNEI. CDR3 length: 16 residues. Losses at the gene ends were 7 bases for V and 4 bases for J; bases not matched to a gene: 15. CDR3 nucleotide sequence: TGTGCCAGCACGGACTACAGGGGCATTAGGGGCACTGAAGCTTTCTTT. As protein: CASTDYRGIRGTEAFF.

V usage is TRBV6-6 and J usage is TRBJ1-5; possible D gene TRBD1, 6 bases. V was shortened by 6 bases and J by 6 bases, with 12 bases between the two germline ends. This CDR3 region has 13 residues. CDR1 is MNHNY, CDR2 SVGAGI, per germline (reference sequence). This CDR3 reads CASRSDRTQPQHF. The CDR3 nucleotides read TGTGCCAGCAGATCGGACAGAACTCAGCCCCAGCATTTT.

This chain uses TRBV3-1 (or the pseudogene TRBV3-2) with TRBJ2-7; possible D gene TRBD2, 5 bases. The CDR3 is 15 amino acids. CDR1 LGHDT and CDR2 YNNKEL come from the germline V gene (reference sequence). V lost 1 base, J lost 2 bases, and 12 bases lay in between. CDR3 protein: CASSQGGSAAYEQYF. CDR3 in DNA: TGTGCCAGCAGCCAAGGGGGTAGCGCAGCCTACGAGCAGTACTTC.

CDR3 loop: CASSLVTSGGSEQFF. CDR3 DNA: TGTGCCAGCAGCTTAGTGACTAGCGGGGGAAGTGAGCAGTTCTTC. This chain joins TRBV7-6 and TRBJ2-1; 12 bases are a match to TRBD2. J lost 9 bases, V lost 1 base, and 4 bases had no gene match. CDR1 and CDR2 from the germline V gene are SGHVS and FNYEAQ. The CDR3 covers 15 residues. Full variable domain (missing parts from reference TRBV7-6 and TRBJ2-1): GAGVSQSPRYKVTKRGQDVALRCDPISGHVSLYWYRQALGQGPEFLTYFNYEAQQDKSGLPNDRFSAERPEGSISTLTIQRTEQRDSAMYRCASSLVTSGGSEQFFGPGTRLTVL.

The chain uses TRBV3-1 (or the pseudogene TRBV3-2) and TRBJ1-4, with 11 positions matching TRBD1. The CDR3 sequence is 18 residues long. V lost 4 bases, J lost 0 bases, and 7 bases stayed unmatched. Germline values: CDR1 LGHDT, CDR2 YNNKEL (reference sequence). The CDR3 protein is CASSLRTGGSSTNEKLFF. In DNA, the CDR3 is TGTGCCAGCAGCCTTAGGACAGGGGGCTCGTCAACTAATGAAAAACTGTTTTTT.

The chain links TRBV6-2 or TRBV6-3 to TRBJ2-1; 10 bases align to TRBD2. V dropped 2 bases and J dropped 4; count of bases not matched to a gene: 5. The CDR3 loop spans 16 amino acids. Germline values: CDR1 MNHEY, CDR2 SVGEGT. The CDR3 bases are TGTGCCAGCAGTTACGGTCAAGCGGGGGGGTACAATGAGCAGTTCTTC. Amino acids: CASSYGQAGGYNEQFF.

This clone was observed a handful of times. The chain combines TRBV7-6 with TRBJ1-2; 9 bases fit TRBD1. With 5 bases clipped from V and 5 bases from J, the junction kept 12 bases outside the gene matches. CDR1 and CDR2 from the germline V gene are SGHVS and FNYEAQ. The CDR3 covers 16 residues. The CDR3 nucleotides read TGTGCCAGCAGCCCCAGGGACAGGGCAGGGAGTTATGGCTACACCTTC. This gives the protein CASSPRDRAGSYGYTF.

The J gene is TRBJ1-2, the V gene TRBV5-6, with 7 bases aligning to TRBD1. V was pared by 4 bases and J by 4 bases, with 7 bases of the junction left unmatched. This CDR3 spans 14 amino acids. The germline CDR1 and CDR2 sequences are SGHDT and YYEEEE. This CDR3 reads CASSPPGGVYGYTF. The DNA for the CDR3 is TGTGCCAGCAGCCCGCCAGGGGGAGTCTATGGCTACACCTTC.

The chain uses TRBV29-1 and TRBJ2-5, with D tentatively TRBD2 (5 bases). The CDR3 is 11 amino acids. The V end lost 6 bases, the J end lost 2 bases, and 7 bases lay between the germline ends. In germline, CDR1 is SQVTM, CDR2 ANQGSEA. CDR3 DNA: TGCAGCGTCGTAGCGCAAGAGACCCAGTACTTC. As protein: CSVVAQETQYF. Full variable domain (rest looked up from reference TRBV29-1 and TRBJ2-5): SAVISQKPSRDICQRGTSLTIQCQVDSQVTMMFWYRQQPGQSLTLIATANQGSEATYESGFVIDKFPISRPNLTFSTLTVSNMSPEDSSIYLCSVVAQETQYFGPGTRLLVL.

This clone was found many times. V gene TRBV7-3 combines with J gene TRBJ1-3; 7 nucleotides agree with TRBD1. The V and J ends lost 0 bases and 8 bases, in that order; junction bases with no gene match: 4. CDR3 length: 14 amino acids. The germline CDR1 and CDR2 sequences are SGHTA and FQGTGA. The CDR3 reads CASSLTTGADTIYF. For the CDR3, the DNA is TGTGCCAGCAGCTTAACAACAGGGGCGGACACCATATATTTT.

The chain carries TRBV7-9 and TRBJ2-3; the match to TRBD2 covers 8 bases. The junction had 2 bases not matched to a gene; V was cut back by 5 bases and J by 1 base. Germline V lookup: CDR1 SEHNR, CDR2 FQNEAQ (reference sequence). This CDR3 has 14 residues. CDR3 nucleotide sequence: TGTGCCAGCAGCCCCGGGGGGGGCACAGATACGCAGTATTTT. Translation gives CASSPGGGTDTQYF.

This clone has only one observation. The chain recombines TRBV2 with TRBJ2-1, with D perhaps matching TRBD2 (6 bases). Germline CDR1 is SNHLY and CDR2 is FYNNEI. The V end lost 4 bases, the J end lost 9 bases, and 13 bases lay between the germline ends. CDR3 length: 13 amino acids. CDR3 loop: CASSGGTAREQFF. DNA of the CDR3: TGTGCCAGCAGTGGGGGGACTGCCCGTGAGCAGTTCTTC.

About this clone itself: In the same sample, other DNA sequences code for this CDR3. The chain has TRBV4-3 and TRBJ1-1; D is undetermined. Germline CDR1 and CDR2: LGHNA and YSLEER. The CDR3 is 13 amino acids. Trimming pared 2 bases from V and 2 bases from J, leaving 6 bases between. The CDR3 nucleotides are TGCGCCAGCAGCCAAATTAGAAACACTGAAGCTTTCTTT. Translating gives CASSQIRNTEAFF.

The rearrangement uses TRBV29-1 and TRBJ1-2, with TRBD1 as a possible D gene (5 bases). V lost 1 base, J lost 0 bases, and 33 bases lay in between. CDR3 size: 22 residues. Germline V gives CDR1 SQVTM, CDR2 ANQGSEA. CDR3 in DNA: TGCAGCGTTGAAGGCAATTCGCCCTCCTCCGACCTAAAGGGGCAGGCTAACTATGGCTACACCTTC. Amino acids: CSVEGNSPSSDLKGQANYGYTF.

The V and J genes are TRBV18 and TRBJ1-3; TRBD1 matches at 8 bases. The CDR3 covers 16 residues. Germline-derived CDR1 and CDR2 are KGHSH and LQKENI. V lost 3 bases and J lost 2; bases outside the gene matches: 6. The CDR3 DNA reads TGTGCCAGCTCACCCGGACAGGGAAGCCCTGGAAACACCATATATTTT. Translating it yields CASSPGQGSPGNTIYF.

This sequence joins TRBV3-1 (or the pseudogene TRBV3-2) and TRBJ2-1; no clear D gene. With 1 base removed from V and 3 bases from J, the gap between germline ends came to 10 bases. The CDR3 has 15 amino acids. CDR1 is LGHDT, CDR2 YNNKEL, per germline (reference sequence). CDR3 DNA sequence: TGTGCCAGCAGCCAAGGCCGTTACTACTACAATGAGCAGTTCTTC. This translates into CASSQGRYYYNEQFF.

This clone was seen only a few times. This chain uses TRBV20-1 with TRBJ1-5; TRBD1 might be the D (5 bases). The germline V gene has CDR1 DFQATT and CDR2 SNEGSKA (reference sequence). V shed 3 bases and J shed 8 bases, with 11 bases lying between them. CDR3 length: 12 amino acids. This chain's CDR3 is CSASTRVKPQHF. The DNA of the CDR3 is TGCAGTGCTAGTACCAGGGTGAAGCCCCAGCATTTT.

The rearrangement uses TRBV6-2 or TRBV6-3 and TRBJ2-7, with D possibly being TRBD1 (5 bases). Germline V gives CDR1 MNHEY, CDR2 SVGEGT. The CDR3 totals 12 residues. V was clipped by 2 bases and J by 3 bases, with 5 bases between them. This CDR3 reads CASSYRGYEQYF. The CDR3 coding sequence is TGTGCCAGCAGTTACAGGGGCTACGAGCAGTACTTC.

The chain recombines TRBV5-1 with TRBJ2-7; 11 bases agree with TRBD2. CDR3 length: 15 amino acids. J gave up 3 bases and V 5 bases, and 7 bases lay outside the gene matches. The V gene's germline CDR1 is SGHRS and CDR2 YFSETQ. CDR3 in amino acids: CASSYGTSGNYEQYF. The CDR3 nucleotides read TGCGCCAGCAGTTATGGGACTAGCGGTAACTACGAGCAGTACTTC.

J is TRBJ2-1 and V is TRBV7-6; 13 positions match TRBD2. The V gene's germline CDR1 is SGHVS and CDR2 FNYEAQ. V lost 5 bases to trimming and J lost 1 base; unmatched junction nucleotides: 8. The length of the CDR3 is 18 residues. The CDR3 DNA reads TGTGCCAGCAGCATCACTAGCGGGAGGGCCAGGTCCTACAATGAGCAGTTCTTC. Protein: CASSITSGRARSYNEQFF.

The CDR3 DNA reads as TGTGCCAGCAGCCAAGTTCAGGGCCCTAATGAAAAACTGTTTTTT. The encoded protein is CASSQVQGPNEKLFF. The V call is TRBV4-2, the J call TRBJ1-4, with D perhaps TRBD1 (5 bases). This CDR3 contains 15 residues. The V end was cut by 1 base, the J end by 3 bases, with 9 bases between. The germline V gene has CDR1 LGHNA and CDR2 YNFKEQ.

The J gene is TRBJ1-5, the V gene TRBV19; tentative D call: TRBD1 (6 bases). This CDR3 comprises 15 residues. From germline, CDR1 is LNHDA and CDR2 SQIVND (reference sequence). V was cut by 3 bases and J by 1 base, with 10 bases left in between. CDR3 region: CASSIPQGSNQPQHF. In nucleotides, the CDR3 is TGTGCCAGTAGTATCCCGCAGGGGAGCAATCAGCCCCAGCATTTT.

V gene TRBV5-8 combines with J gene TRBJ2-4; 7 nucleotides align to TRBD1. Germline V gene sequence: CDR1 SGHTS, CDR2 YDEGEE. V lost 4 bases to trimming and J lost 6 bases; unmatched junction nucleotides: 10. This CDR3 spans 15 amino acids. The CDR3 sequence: CASSPPGQVLNIQYF. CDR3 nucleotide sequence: TGTGCCAGCAGCCCCCCCGGACAGGTTTTAAACATTCAGTACTTC.

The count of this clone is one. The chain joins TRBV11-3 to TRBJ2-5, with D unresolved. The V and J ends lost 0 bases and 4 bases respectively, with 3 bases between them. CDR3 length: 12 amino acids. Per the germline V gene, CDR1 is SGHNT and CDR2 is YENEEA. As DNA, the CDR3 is TGTGCCAGCAGCTTAGATAGAGAGACCCAGTACTTC. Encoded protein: CASSLDRETQYF.